The T cell receptor (beta chain) described here comes from a study of metastatic and nonmetastatic thyroid tumors (TCRdb year 2020). For the wider study: The researchers compared repertoires between peripheral blood samples and tumor or nodule tissue samples from patients with malignant or benign thyroid disease. Overall study outcomes, separate from this receptor: In both blood and tumor samples, malignant tumors were reported to have significantly higher TCR beta diversity than benign nodules.

Taking its sample share into account, this clone is medium-sized (0.01 to 0.1%). The antigen this receptor binds is unknown. No much larger clone is present one base from it, and per-base qualities are unavailable. Before undergoing thyroid surgery, none of the patients had been given any kind of treatment. Patient clinical samples collected from the early 2010s to the late 2010s were retrospectively analysed using T-cell receptor beta sequencing. According to the germline V gene, CDR1 reads SGHVS and CDR2 reads FNYEAQ. From cysteine to phenylalanine, the CDR3 is 15 amino acids long. The entry retains the CDR3 DNA only, 45 bases that are in frame from base 1. Unmatched junction bases come to 10, with V trimmed by 5 bases and J by 5 bases. Library generation was performed with PCR. The data were produced on an Illumina HiSeq 4000. High-throughput sequencing was used to profile the TCR beta-chain CDR3 region of each patient. In the authors' own workflow: Drawing on CDR3 differences between clinicopathological groups, the researchers built a classifier meant to tell apart patients with distant-metastatic papillary thyroid cancer. To measure repertoire diversity the researchers used the Shannon index, while the Morisita-Horn index served to gauge how similar the tumor and blood repertoires were. Starting from the raw public reads, TCRdb applied fastp trimming at Q25, assembled clones with MiXCR and retained in-frame beta chains. The V and J calls follow TCRdb's processing rather than the paper's. The sample has thousands of clones on record, 20% to 25% of them singletons. The ten largest clonotypes hold approximately 15% of the sample.

The specimen was adjacent normal tissue. Recombination connected TRBV7-6 to TRBJ1-1, with TRBD1 matching 8 junction bases. The receptor's source is a female donor with papillary thyroid cancer or a benign thyroid nodule (not recorded which). Some clones in this sample may be carry-over from other donors' samples. The nucleotides are TGTGCCAGCAGCGCAATTGGACAGGGTGGGACTGAAGCTTTCTTT. This encodes CASSAIGQGGTEAFF.